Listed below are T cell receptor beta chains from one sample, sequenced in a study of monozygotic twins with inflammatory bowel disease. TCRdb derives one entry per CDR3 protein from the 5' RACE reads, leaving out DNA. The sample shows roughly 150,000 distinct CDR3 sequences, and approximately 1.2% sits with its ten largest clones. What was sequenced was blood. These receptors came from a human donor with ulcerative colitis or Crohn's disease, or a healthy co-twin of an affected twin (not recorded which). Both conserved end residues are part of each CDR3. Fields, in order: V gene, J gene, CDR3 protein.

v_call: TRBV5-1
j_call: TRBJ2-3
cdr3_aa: CASSFGQGPSTDTQYF

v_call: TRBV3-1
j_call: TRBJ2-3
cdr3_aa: CASSQAGEAGRADTQYF

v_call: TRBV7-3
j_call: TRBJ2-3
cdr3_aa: CASSFSGTSSRSDTQYF

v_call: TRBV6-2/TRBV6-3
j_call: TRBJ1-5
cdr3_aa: CASRRGTGDSNQPQHF

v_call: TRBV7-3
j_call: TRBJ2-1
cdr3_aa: CASSSLGAGHNEQFF

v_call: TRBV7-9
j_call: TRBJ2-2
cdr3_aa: CASSSGTGGFQELFF

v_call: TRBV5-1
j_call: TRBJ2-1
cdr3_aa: CASSPGVRIPNEQFF

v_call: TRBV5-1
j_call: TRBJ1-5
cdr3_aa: CASSPGTGDIQPQHF

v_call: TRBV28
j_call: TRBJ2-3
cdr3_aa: CASGPSGLAGGTDTQYF

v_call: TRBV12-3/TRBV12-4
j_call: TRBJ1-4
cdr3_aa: CASSLGRDNEKLFF

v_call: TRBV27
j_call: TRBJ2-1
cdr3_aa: CASSVLAGGNNEQFF

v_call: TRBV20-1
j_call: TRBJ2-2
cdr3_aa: CSARDPENTGELFF

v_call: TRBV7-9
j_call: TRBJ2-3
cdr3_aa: CASSLLPAGGTDTQYF

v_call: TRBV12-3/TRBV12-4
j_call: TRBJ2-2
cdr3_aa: CASSLGNGKNTGELFF

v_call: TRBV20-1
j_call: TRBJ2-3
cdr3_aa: CSARDLGGKTDTQYF

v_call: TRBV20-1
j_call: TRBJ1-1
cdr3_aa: CSAREIAWGHRQAFF

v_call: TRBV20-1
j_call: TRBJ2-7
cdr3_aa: CSARDMDRGHYEQYF

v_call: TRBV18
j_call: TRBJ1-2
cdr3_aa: CASSPPRLAYGYTF

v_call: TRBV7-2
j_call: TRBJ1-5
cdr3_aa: CASSLASGYPNQPQHF

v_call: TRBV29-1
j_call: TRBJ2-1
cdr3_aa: CSVEDVSGTSGASYNEQFF

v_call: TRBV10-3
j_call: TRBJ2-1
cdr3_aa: CAAAPDNEQFF

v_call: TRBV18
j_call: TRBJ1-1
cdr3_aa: CASSPPAGNTEAFF

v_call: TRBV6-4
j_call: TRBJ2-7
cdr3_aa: CASSPTSDYCQSSYEQYF

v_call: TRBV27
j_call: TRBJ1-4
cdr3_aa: CASKRVGTLNNNEKLFF

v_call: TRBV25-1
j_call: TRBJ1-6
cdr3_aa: CASSEWKVGFAPPLHF

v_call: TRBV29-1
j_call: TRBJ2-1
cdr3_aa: CSVVLRQGASYNEQFF

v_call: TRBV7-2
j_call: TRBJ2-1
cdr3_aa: CASSTQGLTTSYNEQFF

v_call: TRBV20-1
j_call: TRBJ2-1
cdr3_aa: CSATTGGNEQFF

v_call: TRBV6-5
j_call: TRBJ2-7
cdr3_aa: CASSYTGEYEQYF

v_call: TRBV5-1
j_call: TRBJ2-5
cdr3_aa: CASSLVQETQYF

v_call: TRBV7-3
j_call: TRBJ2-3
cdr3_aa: CASSLTGTGSSTDTQYF

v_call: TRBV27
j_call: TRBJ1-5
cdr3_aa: CASSLKMGPNQPQQF

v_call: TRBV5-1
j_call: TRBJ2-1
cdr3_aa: CASSSLPSDEQFF

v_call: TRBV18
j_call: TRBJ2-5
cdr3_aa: CASSALAGEETQYF

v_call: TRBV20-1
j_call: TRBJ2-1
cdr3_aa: CSARTGTSFNEQFF

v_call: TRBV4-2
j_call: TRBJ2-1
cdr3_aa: CASSSTTGGLYNEQFF

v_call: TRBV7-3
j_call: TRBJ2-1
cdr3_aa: CASSLTTTAGQFF

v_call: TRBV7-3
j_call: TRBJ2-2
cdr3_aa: CASSRDRGRTGELFF

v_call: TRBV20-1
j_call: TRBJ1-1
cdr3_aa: CSAKKTGTNTEAFF